A selection of T cell receptor beta chains follows, all from one sample in a study of blood T cell repertoires in COVID-19. TCRdb's table, derived via immunoSEQ multiplex PCR, lists solely in-frame clones and lacks some. The top ten hold roughly 8.4% of the sample, which has tens of thousands of clones, approximately 91% seen once. Sequencing input: peripheral blood. These receptors originate from a woman between 65 and 79 years old with active COVID-19. CDR3s include the opening cysteine and the closing phenylalanine or tryptophan. The order of the fields is D gene, J gene, V gene, CDR3 protein, CDR3 DNA. A D gene is named only where the DNA matches it firmly.

TRBD1	TRBJ2-3	TRBV7-8	CANSFTGDPDTQYF	TGTGCCAACAGCTTCACAGGGGACCCAGATACGCAGTATTTT
TRBD2	TRBJ2-7	TRBV5-1	CASSLPPLAGPASYEQYF	TGCGCCAGCAGCTTGCCTCCACTAGCGGGTCCCGCCTCCTACGAGCAGTACTTC
TRBD1	TRBJ2-5	TRBV3-1/TRBV3-2	CASSPSTGGETQYF	TGTGCCAGCAGCCCCAGCACAGGGGGGGAGACCCAGTACTTC
.	TRBJ2-5	TRBV7-8	CASSLLSGMGETQYF	TGTGCCAGCAGCCTACTGTCAGGGATGGGGGAGACCCAGTACTTC
.	TRBJ1-2	TRBV7-9	CASSLVSDYGYTF	TGTGCCAGCAGCTTAGTGTCTGACTATGGCTACACCTTC
.	TRBJ1-1	TRBV2	CASRRGIQGARGTEAFF	TGTGCCAGCAGGAGGGGTATACAGGGTGCCCGGGGCACTGAAGCTTTCTTT
TRBD1	TRBJ1-5	TRBV6-6	CASSYGGQASNQPQHF	TGTGCCAGCAGTTACGGGGGACAGGCAAGCAATCAGCCCCAGCATTTT
.	TRBJ2-7	TRBV6-6	CASSPREGATRSSYEQYF	TGTGCCAGCAGTCCTCGGGAGGGGGCGACCCGGAGCTCCTACGAGCAGTACTTC
.	TRBJ2-1	TRBV19	CASSTPGQGGLAGGDEQFF	TGTGCCAGTAGTACGCCGGGACAGGGGGGGCTAGCGGGAGGCGATGAGCAGTTCTTC
TRBD2	TRBJ2-1	TRBV7-9	CASTYTPPGLPINEQFF	TGTGCCAGCACCTACACACCGCCGGGACTACCCATCAATGAGCAGTTCTTC
.	TRBJ2-5	TRBV5-1	CASSLGEWRETQYF	TGCGCCAGCAGCTTGGGGGAGTGGCGAGAGACCCAGTACTTC
TRBD2	TRBJ2-7	TRBV11-2	CASSVRDYPTYEQYF	TGTGCCAGCAGCGTGCGGGACTACCCGACCTACGAGCAGTACTTC
.	TRBJ2-5	TRBV11-2	CASSLERVQETQYF	TGTGCCAGCAGCTTAGAGCGCGTTCAAGAGACCCAGTACTTC